The rows below give T cell receptor beta chains drawn from one sample of a study of response to subunit inactivated influenza vaccine. TCRdb re-called the RT-PCR reads through MiXCR, storing one row per CDR3 protein. This sample carries about 800,000 distinct CDR3 sequences, over 20% of them seen once, and the ten largest clones take roughly 10%. Sequencing used PBMCs from blood, obtained roughly 5 days after vaccination. The origin of the receptors is a man aged 50 to 59 who received an inactivated influenza vaccine. The CDR3 runs from the conserved cysteine through the conserved F or W. D genes are given only for firm matches. Some rows have no size entry. The others give once, few or many, or a class for an expanded clone.

D gene: .; clone size: .; V gene: TRBV7-8; J gene: TRBJ2-7; CDR3 protein: CASSLAGFYEQYF; CDR3 DNA: TGTGCCAGCAGCTTAGCAGGGTTCTACGAGCAGTACTTC
D gene: TRBD1; clone size: .; V gene: TRBV6-1; J gene: TRBJ2-2; CDR3 protein: CASSDGTGGWDTGELFF; CDR3 DNA: TGTGCCAGCAGTGACGGGACAGGGGGCTGGGACACCGGGGAGCTGTTTTTT
D gene: TRBD2; clone size: few; V gene: TRBV15; J gene: TRBJ2-4; CDR3 protein: CATSRAAGAVKNIQYF; CDR3 DNA: TGTGCCACCAGCAGAGCGGCGGGAGCGGTCAAAAACATTCAGTACTTC
D gene: TRBD2; clone size: .; V gene: TRBV5-1; J gene: TRBJ2-1; CDR3 protein: CASSPSGGSTSYNEQFF; CDR3 DNA: TGCGCCAGCAGCCCTTCGGGCGGGAGCACCTCCTACAATGAGCAGTTCTTC
D gene: .; clone size: few; V gene: TRBV10-3; J gene: TRBJ2-1; CDR3 protein: CAIRAETSNEQFF; CDR3 DNA: TGTGCCATCAGAGCGGAGACCTCCAATGAGCAGTTCTTC
D gene: .; clone size: .; V gene: TRBV12-3/TRBV12-4; J gene: TRBJ2-2; CDR3 protein: CASSFSQGGNTGELFF; CDR3 DNA: TGTGCCAGCAGTTTCAGTCAGGGGGGCAACACCGGGGAGCTGTTTTTT
D gene: TRBD2; clone size: .; V gene: TRBV7-2; J gene: TRBJ2-7; CDR3 protein: CASSLVSGRLNEQYF; CDR3 DNA: TGTGCCAGCAGCTTAGTGAGCGGGAGGTTGAACGAGCAGTACTTC
D gene: TRBD2; clone size: .; V gene: TRBV4-3; J gene: TRBJ2-1; CDR3 protein: CASSQNFGRHNEQFF; CDR3 DNA: TGCGCCAGCAGCCAAAATTTCGGGAGGCACAATGAGCAGTTCTTC
D gene: .; clone size: many; V gene: TRBV4-2; J gene: TRBJ1-5; CDR3 protein: CASSQDTDQPQHF; CDR3 DNA: TGTGCCAGCAGCCAGGACACCGATCAGCCCCAGCATTTT
D gene: TRBD2; clone size: .; V gene: TRBV12-5; J gene: TRBJ2-2; CDR3 protein: CASGLVKGGTSGENTGELFF; CDR3 DNA: TGTGCTAGTGGTTTGGTAAAGGGGGGGACTAGCGGGGAGAACACCGGGGAGCTGTTTTTT
D gene: TRBD1; clone size: many; V gene: TRBV12-3/TRBV12-4; J gene: TRBJ1-2; CDR3 protein: CASSWGQGDYGYTF; CDR3 DNA: TGTGCCAGCAGTTGGGGACAGGGAGACTATGGCTACACCTTC